Listed below are T cell receptor beta chains from one sample, sequenced in a study of T cells in Graves' hyperthyroidism and ophthalmopathy. TCRdb analysed the multiplex PCR reads with MiXCR anew, one entry per CDR3 protein. This repertoire shows hundreds of thousands of distinct CDR3 sequences, more than 12% found once; its top ten account for around 12%. The sequenced material came from blood. These receptors originate from a woman aged 50 to 60 with Graves' ophthalmopathy. Both conserved end residues are part of each CDR3. The D gene is left open where the match is weak. The listing skips clone size in some rows; elsewhere it reads once, few, many or a size class.

J gene,V gene,D gene,clone size,CDR3 protein,CDR3 DNA
TRBJ2-1,TRBV28,.,many,CASGRRRHNEQFF,TGTGCCAGCGGGAGGCGCCGCCACAATGAGCAGTTCTTC
TRBJ2-1,TRBV6-2/TRBV6-3,TRBD2,many,CASTTRGLAGYNEQFF,TGTGCCAGCACCACCCGGGGGCTAGCGGGGTACAATGAGCAGTTCTTC
TRBJ2-7,TRBV20-1,.,many,CSALGRIYEQYF,TGCAGTGCACTAGGACGGATCTACGAGCAGTACTTC
TRBJ2-1,TRBV24-1,TRBD1,few,CATSERTGGVSNEQFF,TGTGCCACCAGTGAAAGGACAGGGGGCGTTAGCAATGAGCAGTTCTTC
TRBJ1-2,TRBV28,.,many,CASTPSGRVYGYTF,TGTGCCAGCACCCCCTCCGGCAGGGTCTATGGCTACACCTTC
TRBJ2-7,TRBV5-5,.,once,CASSLEDPPYEQYF,TGTGCCAGCAGCTTGGAAGACCCCCCCTACGAGCAGTACTTC
TRBJ2-1,TRBV5-4,.,.,CASSWGKGNEQFF,TGTGCCAGCAGCTGGGGAAAGGGCAATGAGCAGTTCTTC
TRBJ1-2,TRBV29-1,TRBD1,many,CSVQGDRAHGYTF,TGCAGCGTTCAGGGGGACAGGGCACATGGCTACACCTTC
TRBJ1-5,TRBV6-1,.,few,CASAGNSNQPQHF,TGTGCCAGCGCAGGGAATAGCAATCAGCCCCAGCATTTT
TRBJ2-7,TRBV20-1,.,many,CSANHGNLAYEQYF,TGCAGCGCCAATCACGGGAACTTAGCCTACGAGCAGTACTTC
TRBJ1-4,TRBV28,.,.,CASGGLADGGRGKLFF,TGTGCCAGCGGTGGGCTTGCGGACGGGGGGCGAGGAAAACTGTTTTTT
TRBJ2-7,TRBV9,TRBD2,.,CASSPRGGRITYEQYF,TGTGCCAGCAGCCCCAGGGGCGGGAGGATAACCTACGAGCAGTACTTC
TRBJ2-7,TRBV19,TRBD2,.,CASSIDLNSGSSTYEQYF,TGTGCCAGTAGTATAGATCTGAATAGCGGGAGTTCAACCTACGAGCAGTACTTC
TRBJ2-4,TRBV19,.,few,CASSIYPDNLVGNIQYF,TGTGCCAGTAGTATATACCCGGACAACCTGGTGGGAAACATTCAGTACTTC
TRBJ2-7,TRBV18,TRBD2,.,CASSPSQTSGYEQYF,TGTGCCAGCTCACCATCGCAGACTAGCGGGTACGAGCAGTACTTC
TRBJ2-7,TRBV12-3/TRBV12-4,.,many,CASSRNRVYEQYF,TGTGCCAGCAGCCGGAACAGGGTCTACGAGCAGTACTTC
TRBJ2-7,TRBV6-5,TRBD2,many,CASSYSRTSSSSYEQYF,TGTGCCAGCAGTTACTCGAGGACTAGCTCCAGCTCCTACGAGCAGTACTTC
TRBJ2-2,TRBV7-2,.,.,CASSASTSTFAGELFF,TGTGCCAGCAGCGCCTCTACTAGTACCTTTGCCGGGGAGCTGTTTTTT
TRBJ2-1,TRBV7-2,.,many,CASSLILSSGSSYNEQFF,TGTGCCAGCAGCTTAATACTTTCGTCGGGAAGCTCCTACAATGAGCAGTTCTTC
TRBJ2-4,TRBV20-1,TRBD2,many,CSARLAGVISNIQYF,TGCAGTGCTAGACTAGCGGGAGTTATCAGTAACATTCAGTACTTC
TRBJ2-5,TRBV7-3,.,many,CASSWEEQETQYF,TGTGCCAGCAGCTGGGAAGAACAAGAGACCCAGTACTTC
TRBJ2-5,TRBV20-1,TRBD2,.,CSACPEREAMRTQYF,TGCAGTGCTTGCCCTGAGCGGGAGGCGATGAGGACCCAGTACTTC
TRBJ1-1,TRBV11-2,.,.,CASSWRRTAEAFF,TGTGCCAGCAGCTGGAGGCGAACGGCTGAAGCTTTCTTT
TRBJ1-4,TRBV7-2,.,many,CASSLSTATNEKLFF,TGTGCCAGCAGCTTATCCACAGCAACTAATGAAAAACTGTTTTTT
TRBJ1-1,TRBV6-1,.,many,CASSSRESTEAFF,TGTGCCAGCAGTTCCAGGGAATCGACTGAAGCTTTCTTT
TRBJ2-3,TRBV27,.,few,CASFTGGVGGDTQYF,TGTGCCAGTTTCACGGGCGGAGTAGGGGGGGATACGCAGTATTTT
TRBJ2-1,TRBV5-1,.,many,CASSLVSNSGEQFF,TGCGCCAGCAGCTTGGTTAGCAACTCTGGGGAGCAGTTCTTC
TRBJ1-2,TRBV5-1,TRBD1,.,CASSLGGQADGYTF,TGCGCCAGCAGCTTGGGGGGACAGGCGGACGGCTACACCTTC
TRBJ2-1,TRBV28,TRBD2,many,CASSPRLAGGYNEQFF,TGTGCCAGCAGTCCAAGACTAGCGGGAGGATACAACGAGCAGTTCTTC
TRBJ2-7,TRBV28,.,.,CASSLSAGREQYF,TGTGCCAGCAGTTTATCTGCAGGGCGTGAGCAGTACTTC
TRBJ2-7,TRBV19,TRBD2,.,CASTVKRGSYEQYF,TGTGCCAGTACCGTCAAGCGGGGATCCTACGAGCAGTACTTC
TRBJ1-2,TRBV5-1,.,many,CASSLEDGYTF,TGCGCCAGCAGCTTGGAGGACGGCTACACCTTC